The present entry profiles one T cell receptor beta chain with its context. No antigen is known for it. Unique molecular identifiers were used to barcode this TCRbeta library. From the PCR reads, TCRdb called clonotypes with MiXCR, one entry per CDR3 protein. The profile covers some 310,000 distinct CDR3 sequences, with around 20% appearing a single time and 11% taken by the ten largest. This entry comes from a study of T-cell reconstitution after alpha-beta-depleted transplantation in children. Study-level results: Reported findings indicate that, about two months after transplant, alpha-beta T cells came from several hundred expanded clones, which were derived from non-depleted graft cells.

Trimming took off 0 bases at V and 8 bases at J, with 6 bases between the two ends. The length of the CDR3 is 11 residues. Germline-derived CDR1 and CDR2 are GTSNPN and SVGIG (reference sequence). The chain joins TRBV30 to TRBJ2-3; tentatively, D is TRBD2 (6 bases). This sequence originates from a male patient younger than 18 who had a stem cell transplant for acute lymphoblastic leukemia, so the T cells may come from the graft donor. The source material was PBMCs, mostly from graft donor cells, sampled 180 days after TCRalphabeta/CD19-depleted stem cell transplant. CDR3 bases: TGTGCCTGGAGTGTGGGGGGTACGCAGTATTTT. Its translation: CAWSVGGTQYF.